These T cell receptor beta chains were read from a single sample in a study of vaccination and CD4 T cells after COVID-19. TCRdb independently ran MiXCR on the PCR reads; one entry per CDR3 protein. The sample records about 21,000 distinct CDR3 sequences, approximately 40% being singletons. Their antigens remain unidentified. The specimen comprised CD4+ T cells from blood, cultured in vitro, sampled about 7 months after SARS-CoV-2 vaccination. The receptors come from a human donor who had recovered from COVID-19. Each CDR3 is given with its conserved first and last residue. A D gene is named only where the DNA matches it firmly. The size field is filled for only some rows; it gives once, few, many or a size class.

v_gene	d_gene	j_gene	abundance	CDR3nt	CDR3aa
TRBV6-9	TRBD1	TRBJ1-2	.	TGTGCCAGCAGCCTGCCCGAGACCTTTGACAGGGTCGATGGCTACACCTTC	CASSLPETFDRVDGYTF
TRBV2	TRBD2	TRBJ2-1	.	TGTGCCAGCAGTGATACGGCGGGAGGTTACAATGAGCAGTTCTTC	CASSDTAGGYNEQFF
TRBV6-5	TRBD1	TRBJ1-5	.	TGTGCCAGCAGTTATCAGGGGGCGAGCAATCAGCCCCAGCATTTT	CASSYQGASNQPQHF
TRBV20-1	.	TRBJ2-2	once	TGCAGTGCTGGTGCGGACACCGGGGAGCTGTTTTTT	CSAGADTGELFF
TRBV7-9	.	TRBJ2-7	.	TGTGCCAGCAGCCCGACGTATGGACAGTCCTCCTACGAGCAGTACTTC	CASSPTYGQSSYEQYF
TRBV10-2	.	TRBJ1-5	.	TGCGCCAGCAGAAATGACATTCACGGCAATCAGCCCCAGCATTTT	CASRNDIHGNQPQHF
TRBV6-1	.	TRBJ2-7	.	TGTGCCAGCAGTCCCCGCGGGGCGATAGGGGTATACGAGCAGTACTTC	CASSPRGAIGVYEQYF
TRBV11-1	.	TRBJ2-5	once	TGTGCCAGCAGCAAACAACAGGACGGGACCCAGTACTTC	CASSKQQDGTQYF
TRBV7-8	TRBD2	TRBJ2-5	hyperexpanded	TGTGCCAGCAGCTTAGATCGCCTAGCGGGAGGATTAGAGACCCAGTACTTC	CASSLDRLAGGLETQYF
TRBV20-1	.	TRBJ1-5	few	TGCAGTGCTAGAGTTGGGGGGTACCAGCCCCAGCATTTT	CSARVGGYQPQHF
TRBV20-1	TRBD2	TRBJ2-1	.	TGCAGTGCTAGAGTACTAGCGGGAGGGGGGTCTTACAATGAGCAGTTCTTC	CSARVLAGGGSYNEQFF
TRBV20-1	TRBD2	TRBJ2-3	.	TGCAGTGCTAGATGGACTAGCGGGTTAGATACGCAGTATTTT	CSARWTSGLDTQYF
TRBV2	.	TRBJ2-5	few	TGTGCCACCAAGCTCGGCGAGACCCAGTACTTC	CATKLGETQYF
TRBV19	.	TRBJ2-5	few	TGTGCCAGTAGTGCGGACGGACAACAAGAGGCCCAGTACTTC	CASSADGQQEAQYF
TRBV20-1	.	TRBJ2-1	.	TGCAGTGCTAGCGGGAGTAGACACTACAATGAGCAGTTCTTC	CSASGSRHYNEQFF
TRBV20-1	TRBD2	TRBJ2-7	.	TGCAGTGCTACACTAGCGGGAGATAGCTACGAGCAGTACTTC	CSATLAGDSYEQYF
TRBV7-9	.	TRBJ1-1	.	TGTGCCAGCAGCTTAGCCAAAATACACACTGAAGCTTTCTTT	CASSLAKIHTEAFF
TRBV5-4	TRBD2	TRBJ2-1	.	TGTGCCAGCAGCCAGGGACTAGATAACAATGAGCAGTTCTTC	CASSQGLDNNEQFF
TRBV27	TRBD2	TRBJ2-1	.	TGTGCCAGCAGTTTGACTAGCGGGAGAAATGAGCAGTTCTTC	CASSLTSGRNEQFF
TRBV6-1	.	TRBJ1-6	.	TGTGCCAGCAGACGAAGCACCCAAGGCGATTCACCTCTCCACTTT	CASRRSTQGDSPLHF
TRBV20-1	TRBD2	TRBJ2-7	.	TGCAGTGCTAGAGGGACTAGCGTTAGGTTGCAGTACTTC	CSARGTSVRLQYF
TRBV29-1	TRBD1	TRBJ2-3	.	TGCAGCGTTATTGACAGGGCAGGCGATACGCAGTATTTT	CSVIDRAGDTQYF
TRBV20-1	.	TRBJ2-5	.	TGCAGTGTCGGCGGGACGCAAGAGACCCAGTACTTC	CSVGGTQETQYF
TRBV21-1	.	TRBJ1-2	once	TGTGCCAGCAGCAAAGTGAGTTATCGGAACTATGGCTACACCTTC	CASSKVSYRNYGYTF
TRBV20-1	TRBD2	TRBJ2-3	.	TGCAGTGCTGGCCAAGGGACTAGCGGGCCACTCTATGGCACAGATACGCAGTATTTT	CSAGQGTSGPLYGTDTQYF
TRBV4-1	.	TRBJ2-5	.	TGCGCCAGCAGCCGAGGTCCACGAGAGACCCAGTACTTC	CASSRGPRETQYF
TRBV20-1	.	TRBJ2-3	.	TGCAGTGCTCCCGGTAACACAGATACGCAGTATTTT	CSAPGNTDTQYF
TRBV6-1	.	TRBJ2-5	few	TGTGCCAGCGGGACCTTGGGAGGGACCCAGTACTTC	CASGTLGGTQYF
TRBV2	.	TRBJ2-5	.	TGTGCCAGCAGCCCCAGGGGCAGGGGCCCCCAAGAGACCCAGTACTTC	CASSPRGRGPQETQYF
TRBV20-1	.	TRBJ2-3	few	TGCAGTGCTATGCGGGACTCTTCTAGCAGGTACACGCAGTATTTT	CSAMRDSSSRYTQYF
TRBV7-9	TRBD1	TRBJ1-6	medium-sized	TGTGCCAGCAGCCCCCTACAGGGGAATAATTCACCCCTCCACTTT	CASSPLQGNNSPLHF
TRBV6-5	.	TRBJ1-2	few	TGTGCCAGCAGTTACACAGCTAACTATGGCTACACCTTC	CASSYTANYGYTF
TRBV7-9	TRBD1	TRBJ2-3	.	TGTGCCAGCAGCTCGGACAGGGGCCCTGTCGGCCAGCAGTATTTT	CASSSDRGPVGQQYF
TRBV6-1	TRBD1	TRBJ1-2	.	TGTGCCAGCAGCCCGGACAGGGCTTCGCGCTACACCTTC	CASSPDRASRYTF
TRBV28	.	TRBJ1-2	.	TGTGCCAGCAGTTTAGTCTTACGGAAAACGGGGAACTATGGCTACACCTTC	CASSLVLRKTGNYGYTF
TRBV20-1	.	TRBJ2-7	once	TGCAGTGCTAGATCGGAAAAGGGGGCCTACGAGCAGTACTTC	CSARSEKGAYEQYF
TRBV24-1	.	TRBJ1-1	.	TGTGCCACCAGTGACCCGTCGTGGCACAGTTGGGGGGGAGCTTTCTTT	CATSDPSWHSWGGAFF
TRBV7-2	TRBD2	TRBJ2-1	few	TGTGCCAGCAGCTATCTTACTAGCGGGAATGAGCAGTTCTTC	CASSYLTSGNEQFF
TRBV7-2	TRBD1	TRBJ2-5	.	TGTGCCAGCAGCTTAGGGGGGACAGGGGGGGAAGAGACCCAGTACTTC	CASSLGGTGGEETQYF
TRBV10-1	.	TRBJ2-5	few	TGCGCCAGCAGTGAGGGTCGGGAGCGAGAGACCCAGTACTTC	CASSEGRERETQYF
TRBV25-1	.	TRBJ1-2	few	TGTGCCAGCACTGCGGGACATTCCTATGGCTACACCTTC	CASTAGHSYGYTF
TRBV20-1	TRBD2	TRBJ2-1	few	TGCAGTGCTACGGGGGGGCTAGCGGGAGTATTCAATGAGCAGTTCTTC	CSATGGLAGVFNEQFF
TRBV20-1	.	TRBJ1-6	few	TGCAGTGCTAGAGAGACGGCCAATTCACCCCTCCACTTT	CSARETANSPLHF
TRBV4-2	TRBD2	TRBJ2-1	.	TGTGCCAGCAGCCAAACTGGGGGGACTAGCGGGACGGGTGGGTACAATGAGCAGTTCTTC	CASSQTGGTSGTGGYNEQFF
TRBV24-1	.	TRBJ2-1	.	TGTGCCACCAGTGATTCCTCCGGGCTCTACAATGAGCAGTTCTTC	CATSDSSGLYNEQFF
TRBV20-1	.	TRBJ2-5	.	TGCAGTGCTAGTACGGACGATCAAGAGACCCAGTACTTC	CSASTDDQETQYF
TRBV5-4	.	TRBJ1-1	once	TGTGCCAGCAGCTTGGAACAGGGCTGGTCGAACACTGAAGCTTTCTTT	CASSLEQGWSNTEAFF
TRBV20-1	TRBD2	TRBJ2-3	.	TGCAGTGCCACAGCCCAAACTAGCGGGAGCTCAGATACGCAGTATTTT	CSATAQTSGSSDTQYF
TRBV28	.	TRBJ2-2	.	TGTGCCAGCAGCCCTAGTAGGATGTACACCGGGGAGCTGTTTTTT	CASSPSRMYTGELFF
TRBV19	.	TRBJ2-3	.	TGTGCCAGTAGTATAGGTAGCACAGATACGCAGTATTTT	CASSIGSTDTQYF
TRBV6-5	.	TRBJ2-5	.	TGTGCCAGCAGTTACGTCGCGTGGAGGGGCCGGAACTCGCCCCTCATGGAGACCCAGTACTTC	CASSYVAWRGRNSPLMETQYF
TRBV20-1	.	TRBJ2-5	.	TGCAGTGCTAGACAGGGGCGGGAGACCCAGTACTTC	CSARQGRETQYF
TRBV20-1	.	TRBJ2-1	.	TGCAGTGCTAGAACCTTTACGGCGGGCTCCTACAATGAGCAGTTCTTC	CSARTFTAGSYNEQFF
TRBV6-1	.	TRBJ2-5	.	TGTGCCACCCTGATCACAGGGATCCAAGAGACCCAGTACTTC	CATLITGIQETQYF
TRBV19	.	TRBJ1-2	.	TGTGCCAGTAGTATGCTGGACCCGAAGGGCGGCTACACCTTC	CASSMLDPKGGYTF
TRBV15	.	TRBJ1-3	few	TGTGCCACCAGCAGAGGGGGGGCCGCCGGAAACACCATATATTTT	CATSRGGAAGNTIYF
TRBV20-1	TRBD1	TRBJ2-3	few	TGCAGTGCACAGGACAGGGCGGATACGCAGTATTTT	CSAQDRADTQYF
TRBV28	TRBD2	TRBJ2-3	few	TGTGCCAGCAGTTTCAAAGGACTAGCGGGCGATGGCGATACGCAGTATTTT	CASSFKGLAGDGDTQYF
TRBV7-2	.	TRBJ1-6	.	TGTGCCAGCAGCTTAGTGCCCAGAAATTCACCCCTCCACTTT	CASSLVPRNSPLHF